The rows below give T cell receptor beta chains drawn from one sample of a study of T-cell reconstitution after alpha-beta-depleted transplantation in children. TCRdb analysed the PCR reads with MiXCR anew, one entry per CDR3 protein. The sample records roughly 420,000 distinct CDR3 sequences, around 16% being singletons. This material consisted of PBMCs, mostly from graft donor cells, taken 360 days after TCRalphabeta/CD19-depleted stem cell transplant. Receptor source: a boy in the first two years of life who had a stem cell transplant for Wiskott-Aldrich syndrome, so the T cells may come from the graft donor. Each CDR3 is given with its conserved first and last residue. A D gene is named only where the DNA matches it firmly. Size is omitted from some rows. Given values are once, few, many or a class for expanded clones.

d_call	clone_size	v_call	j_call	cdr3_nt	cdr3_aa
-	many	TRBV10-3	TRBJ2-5	TGTGCCAACAGCGAAGTATATGAGGGTACCCAGTACTTC	CANSEVYEGTQYF
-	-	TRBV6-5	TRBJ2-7	TGTGCCAGCAGTTTGAACCCTCCACTGTCCAGCTCCTACGAGCAGTACTTC	CASSLNPPLSSSYEQYF
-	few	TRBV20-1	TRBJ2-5	TGCAGTGCCCCCACCCCCACAGGGTTGAAGACCCAGTACTTC	CSAPTPTGLKTQYF
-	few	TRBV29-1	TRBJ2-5	TGCAGCGTTGGAGCCGGGCCCCAAGAGACCCAGTACTTC	CSVGAGPQETQYF
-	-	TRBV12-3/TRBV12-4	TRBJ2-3	TGTGCCAGCAGTGGCTGGTCAGATACGCAGTATTTT	CASSGWSDTQYF
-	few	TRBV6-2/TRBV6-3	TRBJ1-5	TGTGCCAGCAGTTACACGTCAGTCAATCAGCCCCAGCATTTT	CASSYTSVNQPQHF
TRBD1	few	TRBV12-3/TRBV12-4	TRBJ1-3	TGTGCCAGCAGTGCGAGGGGGCACGGGACAAACACCATATATTTT	CASSARGHGTNTIYF
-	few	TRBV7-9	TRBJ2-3	TGTGCCAGCAGCCCATCGGACCCCGGGACGCAGTATTTT	CASSPSDPGTQYF
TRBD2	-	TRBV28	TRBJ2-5	TGTGCCAGCCCTCCCGCGACTAGCCCGACACAAGAGACCCAGTACTTC	CASPPATSPTQETQYF
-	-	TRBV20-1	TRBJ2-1	TGCAGCACCCAGAGGGCGGGAAGCTCCTACAATGAGCAGTTCTTC	CSTQRAGSSYNEQFF
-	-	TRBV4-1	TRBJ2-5	TGCGCCAGCAGCCAAGACGTGGGACACCAAGAGACCCAGTACTTC	CASSQDVGHQETQYF
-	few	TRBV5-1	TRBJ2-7	TGCGCCAGCAGCTTGGAGGTGGGGCCCGAGCAGTACTTC	CASSLEVGPEQYF
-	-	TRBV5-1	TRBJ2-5	TGCGCCAGCAGCTTGGGGACAGTCACGGGGACCCAGTACTTC	CASSLGTVTGTQYF
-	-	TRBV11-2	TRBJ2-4	TGTGCCAGCAGCTCTCCGCTTAACATTCAGTACTTC	CASSSPLNIQYF
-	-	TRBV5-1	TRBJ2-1	TGCGCCAGCAGCACTGGACAGTTCTCCTACAATGAGCAGTTCTTC	CASSTGQFSYNEQFF
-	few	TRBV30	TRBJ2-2	TGTGCCTGGAGTTTAGCCGGGACTGCGAACACCGGGGAGCTGTTTTTT	CAWSLAGTANTGELFF
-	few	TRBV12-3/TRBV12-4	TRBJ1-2	TGTGCCAGCAGGCTACCCGACCCCAAGAATGGCTACACCTTC	CASRLPDPKNGYTF
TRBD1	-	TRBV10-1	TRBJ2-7	TGCGCCAGCAGTGAGGGGACAGGTTTCTACGAGCAGTACTTC	CASSEGTGFYEQYF
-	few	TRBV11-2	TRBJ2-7	TGTGCCAGCAGGGGCCGGGCGACCTCCTACGAGCAGTACTTC	CASRGRATSYEQYF
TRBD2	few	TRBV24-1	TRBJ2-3	TGTGCCACCAGCGGACTAGCGGGGTCTAGCACAGATACGCAGTATTTT	CATSGLAGSSTDTQYF
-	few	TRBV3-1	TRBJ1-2	TGTGCCAGCAGCCCGGGCCTCTTCTATGGCTACACCTTC	CASSPGLFYGYTF
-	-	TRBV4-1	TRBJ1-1	TGCGCCAGCAGCCCCGTCATGGCAAGCCGTGAAGCTTTCTTT	CASSPVMASREAFF
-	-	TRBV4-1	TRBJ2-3	TGCGCCAGCAGCCAAGCACACAGCACTAGCACAGATACGCAGTATTTT	CASSQAHSTSTDTQYF
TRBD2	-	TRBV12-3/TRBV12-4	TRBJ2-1	TGTGCCAGCAGTTTCGGACAGGCGGGACTAGCCCCTTTTATGGATGAGCAGTTCTTC	CASSFGQAGLAPFMDEQFF
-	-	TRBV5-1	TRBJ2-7	TGCGCCAGCAGCTTGGGAAAACAGGCCGAGCAGTACTTC	CASSLGKQAEQYF
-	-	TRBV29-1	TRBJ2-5	TGCAGCGTTGTTCTTACCCGGGAGACCCAGTACTTC	CSVVLTRETQYF
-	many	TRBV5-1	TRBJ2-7	TGCGCCAGCAGCTTGGGACCGGCAAACTACGAGCAGTACTTC	CASSLGPANYEQYF
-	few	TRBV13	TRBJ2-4	TGTGCCAGCAGCTCACAAATTTCCCTTCAGTACTTC	CASSSQISLQYF
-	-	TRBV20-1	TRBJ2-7	TGCAGTGCTCCAAATAGAGCGCAGAATCCTTACGAGCAGTACTTC	CSAPNRAQNPYEQYF
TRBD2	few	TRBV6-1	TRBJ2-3	TGTGCCAGCAGCGAGGGACTAGCGGCCACAGATACGCAGTATTTT	CASSEGLAATDTQYF
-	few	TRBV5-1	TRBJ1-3	TGCGCCAGCAGCTTCGAGGAGGGATTCGGAAACACCATATATTTT	CASSFEEGFGNTIYF
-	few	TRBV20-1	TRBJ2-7	TGCAGTTCGACGGCAATCTACGAGCAGTACTTC	CSSTAIYEQYF
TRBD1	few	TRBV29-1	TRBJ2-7	TGCAGCGTTGAATTCGTGACAGGGGGAGAGCAGTACTTC	CSVEFVTGGEQYF
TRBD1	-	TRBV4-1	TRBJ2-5	TGCGCCAGCAGCCGGGAGGGACAGGGAGGAGAGACCCAGTACTTC	CASSREGQGGETQYF
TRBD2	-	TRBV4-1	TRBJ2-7	TGCGCCAGCAGCCAGTCACCTAGCGGGGGCTCCTACGAGCAGTACTTC	CASSQSPSGGSYEQYF
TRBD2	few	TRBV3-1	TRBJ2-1	TGTGCCAGCAGCCGACTAGCGGACACCTCCTACAATGAGCAGTTCTTC	CASSRLADTSYNEQFF
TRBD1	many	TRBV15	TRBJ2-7	TGTGCCACCAGCAGAGTACCAGGACAGGGTAATTACGAGCAGTACTTC	CATSRVPGQGNYEQYF
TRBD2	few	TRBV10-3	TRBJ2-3	TGTGCCACGGAGACTAGCGGAGGTACAGATACGCAGTATTTT	CATETSGGTDTQYF
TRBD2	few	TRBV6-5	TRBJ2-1	TGTGCCAGCAGTTACCGATGGGGACTACACAATGAGCAGTTCTTC	CASSYRWGLHNEQFF
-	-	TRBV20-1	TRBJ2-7	TGCAGTGCTAGGGCCGGAGGACCTAACGAGCAGTACTTC	CSARAGGPNEQYF
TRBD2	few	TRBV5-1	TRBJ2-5	TGCGCCAGCAGCTTGGCCCTTACTAGCGGGACTCCAGAGACCCAGTACTTC	CASSLALTSGTPETQYF
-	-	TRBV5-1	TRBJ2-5	TGCGCCAGCAGCTCGGGGCCCTCTAGGCCATTCCAAGAGACCCAGTACTTC	CASSSGPSRPFQETQYF
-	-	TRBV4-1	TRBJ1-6	TGCGCCAGCAGCCAAGATGCGCGTTTACCTTCACCCCTCCACTTT	CASSQDARLPSPLHF
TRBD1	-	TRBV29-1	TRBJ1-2	TGCAGCGTTGAAAGGGACAGGAGAAACTATGGCTACACCTTC	CSVERDRRNYGYTF
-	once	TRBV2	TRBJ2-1	TGTGCCAGCAGGGGCCTGGCGGGACTCTCCTACAATGAGCAGTTCTTC	CASRGLAGLSYNEQFF
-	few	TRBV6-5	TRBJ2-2	TGTGCCAGCAGTTACTCAAACAGGGATACCGGGGAGCTGTTTTTT	CASSYSNRDTGELFF
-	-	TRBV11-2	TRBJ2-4	TGTGCCAGCAGCTTAGACCCAGGCATTCAGTACTTC	CASSLDPGIQYF
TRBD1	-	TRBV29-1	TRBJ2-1	TGCAGCGTTGAACATACGACAGGGGGCAGGGTTAGCTCCTACAATGAGCAGTTCTTC	CSVEHTTGGRVSSYNEQFF
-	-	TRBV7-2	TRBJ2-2	TGTGCCAGCAGCTTAGCCCCCAGAGACGCGAACACCGGGGAGCTGTTTTTT	CASSLAPRDANTGELFF
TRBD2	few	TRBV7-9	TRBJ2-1	TGTGCCAGCAGCTTCTTTTATAGCGGGAGTAGGAATGAGCAGTTCTTC	CASSFFYSGSRNEQFF
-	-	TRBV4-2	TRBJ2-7	TGTGCCAGCAGCTCGGGACCGGACGAGCAGTACTTC	CASSSGPDEQYF
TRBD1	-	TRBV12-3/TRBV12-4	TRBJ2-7	TGTGCCAGCAGTTCATGGGACAGGGTGACCTACGAGCAGTACTTC	CASSSWDRVTYEQYF
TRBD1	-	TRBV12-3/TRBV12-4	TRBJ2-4	TGTGCCAGCAGATTGACAGGGGAAAACATTCAGTACTTC	CASRLTGENIQYF
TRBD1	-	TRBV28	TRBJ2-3	TGTGCCAGCAGCCGAAGGACAGGGAAGGCCTCAGATACGCAGTATTTT	CASSRRTGKASDTQYF
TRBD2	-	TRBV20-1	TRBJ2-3	TGCAGTGCCTCCTGGCCCTCGGGGGGAGATACGCAGTATTTT	CSASWPSGGDTQYF
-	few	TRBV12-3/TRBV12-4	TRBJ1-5	TGTGCCAGCAGGGACAGAGTAACGACCCAGCATTTT	CASRDRVTTQHF
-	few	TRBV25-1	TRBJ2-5	TGTGCCAGCAGTCCCGGGGAGGAGACCCAGTACTTC	CASSPGEETQYF